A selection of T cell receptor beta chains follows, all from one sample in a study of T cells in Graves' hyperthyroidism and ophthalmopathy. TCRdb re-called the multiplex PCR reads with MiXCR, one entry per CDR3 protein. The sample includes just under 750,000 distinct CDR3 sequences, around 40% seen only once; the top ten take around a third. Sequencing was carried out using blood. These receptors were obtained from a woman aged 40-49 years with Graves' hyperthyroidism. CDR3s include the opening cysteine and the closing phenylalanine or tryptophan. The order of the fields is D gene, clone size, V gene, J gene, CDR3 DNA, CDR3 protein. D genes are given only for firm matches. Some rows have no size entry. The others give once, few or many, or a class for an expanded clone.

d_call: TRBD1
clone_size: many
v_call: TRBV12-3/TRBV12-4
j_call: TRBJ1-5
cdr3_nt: TGTGCCAGCAGTTCGGACAGGGTCGATCAGCCCCAGCATTTT
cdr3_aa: CASSSDRVDQPQHF

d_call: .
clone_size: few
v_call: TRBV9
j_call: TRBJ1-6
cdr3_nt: TGTGCCAGCAGTTGGGGGCCGGCGGATAATTCACCCCTCCACTTT
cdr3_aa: CASSWGPADNSPLHF

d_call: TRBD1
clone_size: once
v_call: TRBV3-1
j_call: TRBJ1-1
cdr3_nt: TGTGCCAGTGTTGGACAGGGGGCGAACACTGAAGCTTTCTTT
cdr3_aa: CASVGQGANTEAFF

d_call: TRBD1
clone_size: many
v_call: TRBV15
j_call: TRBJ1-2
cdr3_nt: TGTGCCACCAGCAGGACTCGGACAGGAAACTATGGCTACACCTTC
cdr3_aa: CATSRTRTGNYGYTF

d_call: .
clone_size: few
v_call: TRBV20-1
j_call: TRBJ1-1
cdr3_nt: TGCAGTGCTAGCGGGGCTGAAACAACTGAAGCTTTCTTT
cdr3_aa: CSASGAETTEAFF

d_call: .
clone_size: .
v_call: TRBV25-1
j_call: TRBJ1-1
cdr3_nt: TGTGCCAGCAGTTCCTGGACGGGCGGCACTGAAGCTTTCTTT
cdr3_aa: CASSSWTGGTEAFF

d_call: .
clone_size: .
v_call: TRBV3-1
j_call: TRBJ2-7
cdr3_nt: TGTGCCAGCAGCCAAGATCGGGCAGGGAGTTTCTACGAGCAGTACTTC
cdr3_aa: CASSQDRAGSFYEQYF

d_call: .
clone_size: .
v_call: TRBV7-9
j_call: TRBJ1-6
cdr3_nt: TGTGCCAGCAGCCCGGAGGCAGTTTTTAATTCACCCCTCCACTTT
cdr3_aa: CASSPEAVFNSPLHF

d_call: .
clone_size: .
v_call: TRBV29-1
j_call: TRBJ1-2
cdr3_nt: TGCAGCGTGAGAGACCCCGGGGGTTCCTATAACTATGGCTACACCTTC
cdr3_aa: CSVRDPGGSYNYGYTF

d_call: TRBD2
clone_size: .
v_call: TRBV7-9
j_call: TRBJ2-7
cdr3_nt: TGTGCCAGCAGTCAGAGCGGGAGTCTGGACGAGCAGTACTTC
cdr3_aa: CASSQSGSLDEQYF

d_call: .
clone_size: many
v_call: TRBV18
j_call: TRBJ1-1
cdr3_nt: TGTGCCAGCTCACCAGAGGGACAAACTAACACTGAAGCTTTCTTT
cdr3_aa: CASSPEGQTNTEAFF

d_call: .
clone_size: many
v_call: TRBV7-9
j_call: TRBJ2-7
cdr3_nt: TGTGCCAGCAGCTCACTCTACATGGGGGCGTTACTCGAGCAGTACTTC
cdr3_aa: CASSSLYMGALLEQYF

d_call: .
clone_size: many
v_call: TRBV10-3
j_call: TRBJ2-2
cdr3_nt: TGTGCCTCAACCTTTGGGAGCACCGGGGAGCTGTTTTTT
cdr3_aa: CASTFGSTGELFF

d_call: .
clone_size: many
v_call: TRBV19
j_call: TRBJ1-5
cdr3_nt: TGTGCCAGTAGTATGGGGGGGAATCAGCCCCAGCATTTT
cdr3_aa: CASSMGGNQPQHF

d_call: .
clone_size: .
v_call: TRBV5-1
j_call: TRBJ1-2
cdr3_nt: TGCGCCAGCAGCGAACAGGGACAAGTGATGGGCTACACCTTC
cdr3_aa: CASSEQGQVMGYTF

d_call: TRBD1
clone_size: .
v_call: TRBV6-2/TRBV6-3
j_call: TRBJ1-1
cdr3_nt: TGTGCCAGCAGTTACCGCCGGGACAGCGTTTACATGAACACTGAAGCTTTCTTT
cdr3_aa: CASSYRRDSVYMNTEAFF

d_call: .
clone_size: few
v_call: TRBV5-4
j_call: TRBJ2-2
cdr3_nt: TGTGCCGTCCCCCCCTCCAGCGGGAACACCGGGGAGCTGTTTTTT
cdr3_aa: CAVPPSSGNTGELFF

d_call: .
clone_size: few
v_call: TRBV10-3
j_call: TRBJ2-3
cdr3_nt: TGTGCCGTCCGAGGTCTCTTTGAGACTCATACGCAGTATTTT
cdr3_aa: CAVRGLFETHTQYF

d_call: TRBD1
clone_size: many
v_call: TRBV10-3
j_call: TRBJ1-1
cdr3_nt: TGTGCCATCAGTGGCAGGGGGCGCGACACTGAAGCTTTCTTT
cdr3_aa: CAISGRGRDTEAFF

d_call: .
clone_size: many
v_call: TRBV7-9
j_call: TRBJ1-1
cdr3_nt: TGTGCCAGCAGCTATCGGTACACTGAAGCTTTCTTT
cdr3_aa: CASSYRYTEAFF

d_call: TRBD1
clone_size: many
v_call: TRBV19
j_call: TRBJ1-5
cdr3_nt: TGTGCCAGATCGGACAGGGAGGTCGGCTTTAGCAATCAGCCCCAGCATTTT
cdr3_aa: CARSDREVGFSNQPQHF

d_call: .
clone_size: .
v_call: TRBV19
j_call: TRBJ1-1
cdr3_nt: TGTGCCAGCAGCTTGGTTGGACGCAGCATGGACACTGAAGCTTTCTTT
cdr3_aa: CASSLVGRSMDTEAFF

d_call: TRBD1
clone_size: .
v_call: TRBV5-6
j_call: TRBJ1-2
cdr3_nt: TGTGCCAGCAGCCTGGACAGGTCCCCCGACTACACCTTC
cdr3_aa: CASSLDRSPDYTF

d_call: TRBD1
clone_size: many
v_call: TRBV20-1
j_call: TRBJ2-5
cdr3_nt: TGCAGTGCTAGAGGCCAACAGGGGGTCGAGACCCAGTACTTC
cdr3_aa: CSARGQQGVETQYF

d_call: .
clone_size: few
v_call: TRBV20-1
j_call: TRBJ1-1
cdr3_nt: TGCAGTGCTAATAAGGAACACGGGGGAACTGAAGCTTTCTTT
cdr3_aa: CSANKEHGGTEAFF

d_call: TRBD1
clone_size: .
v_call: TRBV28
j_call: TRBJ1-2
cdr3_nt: TGTGCCAGCAGCCTAGGGACAGGGGCCGATAACACCTTC
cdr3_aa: CASSLGTGADNTF

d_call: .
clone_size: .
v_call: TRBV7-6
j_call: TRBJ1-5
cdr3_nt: TGTGCCAGCAGCCCCATTCCGAGGCTAGCGGGAGGGTCCCAGCATTTT
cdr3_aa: CASSPIPRLAGGSQHF

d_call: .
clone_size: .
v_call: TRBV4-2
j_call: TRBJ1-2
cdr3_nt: TGTGCCAGCTCATACACGGGGGGGCCTAACTATGGCTACACCTTC
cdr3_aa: CASSYTGGPNYGYTF

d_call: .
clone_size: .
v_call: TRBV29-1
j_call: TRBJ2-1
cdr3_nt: TGCAGCGTGACCGGGGTGAGCTCCTACAATGAGCAGTTCTTC
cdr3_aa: CSVTGVSSYNEQFF

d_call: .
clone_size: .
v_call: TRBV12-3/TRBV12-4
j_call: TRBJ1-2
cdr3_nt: TGTGCCAGCACCGAGAATCGGGGGAACTATGGCTACACCTTC
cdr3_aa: CASTENRGNYGYTF

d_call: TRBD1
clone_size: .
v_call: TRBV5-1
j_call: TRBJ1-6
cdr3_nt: TGTGCCAGCAGCTCCGGGACAGGGGGCGTTTATAATTCACCCCTCCACTTT
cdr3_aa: CASSSGTGGVYNSPLHF

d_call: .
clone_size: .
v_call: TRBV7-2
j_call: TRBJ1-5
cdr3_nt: TGTGCCAGCAGTCCCCCTGCGAGGGGCCAGCCCCAGCATTTT
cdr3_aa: CASSPPARGQPQHF

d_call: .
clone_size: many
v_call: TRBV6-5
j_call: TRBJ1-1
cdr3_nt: TGTGCCAGCAGTTACGACAGACGGCAGACTGAAGCTTTCTTT
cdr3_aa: CASSYDRRQTEAFF

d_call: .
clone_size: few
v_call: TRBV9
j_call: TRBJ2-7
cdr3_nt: TGTGCCAGCAGCGTAGTCGGGGGCGGCGAGCGGTACTTC
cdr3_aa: CASSVVGGGERYF

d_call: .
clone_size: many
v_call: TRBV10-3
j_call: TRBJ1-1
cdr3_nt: TGTGCCACTGCGAGTCAGCCGAACACTGAAGCTTTCTTT
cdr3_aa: CATASQPNTEAFF

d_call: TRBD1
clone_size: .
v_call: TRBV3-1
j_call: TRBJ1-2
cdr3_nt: TGTGCCAGCAGTCCCGGCGGGACAGGGAGGATCTATGGCTACACCTTC
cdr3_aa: CASSPGGTGRIYGYTF

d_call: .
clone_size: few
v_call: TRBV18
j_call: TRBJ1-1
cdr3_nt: TGTGCCAGCTCACCAAGTCAGGGAACTGAAGCTTTCTTT
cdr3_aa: CASSPSQGTEAFF

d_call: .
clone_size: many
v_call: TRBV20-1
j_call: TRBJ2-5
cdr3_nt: TGCAGTGTGCGAAAGAGGGGGGCCCTGGGAGAGACCCAGTACTTC
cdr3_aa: CSVRKRGALGETQYF

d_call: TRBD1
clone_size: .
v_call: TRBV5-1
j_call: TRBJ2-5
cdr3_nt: TGCGCCAGCAGCTTCACAGGGGTCGGAGAGACCCAGTACTTC
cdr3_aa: CASSFTGVGETQYF

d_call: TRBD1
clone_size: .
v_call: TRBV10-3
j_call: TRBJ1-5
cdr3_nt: TGTGCCAGCGAAGACAGGGATGAGCCCCAGCATTTT
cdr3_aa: CASEDRDEPQHF

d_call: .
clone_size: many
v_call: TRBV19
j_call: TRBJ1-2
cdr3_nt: TGTGCCAGTAGTATGCGGAGGATTAACTATGGCTACACCTTC
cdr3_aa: CASSMRRINYGYTF

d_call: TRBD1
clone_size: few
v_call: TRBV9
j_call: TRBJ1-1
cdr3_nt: TGTGCCAGCAGCGTAGGACAGGGGGTAGCTGAAGCTTTCTTT
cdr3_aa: CASSVGQGVAEAFF

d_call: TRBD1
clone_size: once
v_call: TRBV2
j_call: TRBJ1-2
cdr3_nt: TGTGCCAGCAGTGAGGTGGGACAGGCCTCCGGCTACACCTTC
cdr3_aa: CASSEVGQASGYTF

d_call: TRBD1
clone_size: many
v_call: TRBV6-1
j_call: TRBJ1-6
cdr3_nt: TGTGCCAGCAGGATACAGGGGTGGAATTCACCCCTCCACTTT
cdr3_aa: CASRIQGWNSPLHF

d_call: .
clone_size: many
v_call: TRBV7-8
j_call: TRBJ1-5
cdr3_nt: TGTGCCAGCAGCTTAATGTATGGAGATCAGCCCCAGCATTTT
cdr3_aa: CASSLMYGDQPQHF